The sequence of this TCR beta chain was determined in a study of CD8+CD57+ T cells in acquired aplastic anemia. Overall study findings and caveats: Patients and controls shared over 25 CD8+ CDR3 sequences.

Trimming removed 6 bases at V and 0 bases at J, with 8 bases between. CDR3 size: 13 residues. The germline gives CDR1 MNHEY, CDR2 SVGEGT. This clonotype was seen repeatedly, ten times or more. The antigen is not known. The template for TCR beta VDJ and CDR3 sequence profiling was genomic DNA. TCRdb passed the reads through MiXCR, listing each CDR3 protein once. The sample holds 150,000 to 200,000 distinct CDR3 sequences, roughly 47% seen once. The clonotype originates from a human donor in good health. The V gene is TRBV6-2 or TRBV6-3, the J gene TRBJ1-2; D perhaps matches TRBD1 (5 bases). The sequenced sample was sorted CD4+, CD8+, or CD8+CD57+ T cells (not recorded which) from PBMCs. CDR3 loop: CASRGTANYGYTF. DNA for the CDR3: TGTGCCAGCAGGGGGACGGCTAACTATGGCTACACCTTC.